This T cell receptor beta chain was recorded in a study of control samples from healthy donors and cancer patients (dated by TCRdb to between 2020 and 2021). To prepare the library, the immunoSEQ multiplex PCR assay was applied. Entries here come from immuneACCESS through TCRdb and include only in-frame sequences with V and J called. Some clones fail to appear in such tables; in the studies checked, an unresolved V gene covers under half of the shortfall, and the cause of the remainder is unknown. A total of about 75,000 clones appear in this sample, around 95% of them only once. Clones ranked in the top ten supply roughly 6.2% of the sample. With respect to this clone: Its binding antigen is unknown. Per-base qualities were not stored, and no clone one base away is much larger.

Sequences LNHDA (CDR1) and SQIVND (CDR2) are obtained from the germline V gene (reference sequence). Trimming leaves V shorter by 4 bases and J shorter by 2 bases, with the junction holding 4 bases beyond the gene matches. The CDR3 holds 14 amino acids from the cysteine to the phenylalanine. Just the 42-base CDR3 DNA is kept, in frame starting at base 1. The receptor was isolated from a middle-aged woman in good health. The sample comprised blood. The chain was built from TRBV19 and TRBJ2-7, and 8 bases in between align with TRBD1. The nucleotide sequence is TGTGCCAGTAGTAAAGACAGGGGACCCTACGAGCAGTACTTC. The resulting protein is CASSKDRGPYEQYF.